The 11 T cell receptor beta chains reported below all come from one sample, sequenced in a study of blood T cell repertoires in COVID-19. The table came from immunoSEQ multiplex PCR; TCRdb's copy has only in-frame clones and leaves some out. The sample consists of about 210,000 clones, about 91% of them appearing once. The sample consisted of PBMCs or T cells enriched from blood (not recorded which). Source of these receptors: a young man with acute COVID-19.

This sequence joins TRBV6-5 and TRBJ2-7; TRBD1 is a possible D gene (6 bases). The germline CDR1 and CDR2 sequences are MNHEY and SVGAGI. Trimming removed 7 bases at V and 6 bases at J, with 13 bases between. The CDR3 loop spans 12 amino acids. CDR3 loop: CASMQGGTEQYF. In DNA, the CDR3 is TGTGCCAGCATGCAAGGGGGAACCGAGCAGTACTTC.

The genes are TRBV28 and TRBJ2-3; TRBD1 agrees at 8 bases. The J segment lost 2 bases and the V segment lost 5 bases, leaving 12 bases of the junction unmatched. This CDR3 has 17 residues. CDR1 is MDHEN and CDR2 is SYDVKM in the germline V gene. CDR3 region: CASSKIWTGRHTDTQYF. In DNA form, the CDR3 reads TGTGCCAGCAGTAAAATCTGGACAGGGCGACACACAGATACGCAGTATTTT.

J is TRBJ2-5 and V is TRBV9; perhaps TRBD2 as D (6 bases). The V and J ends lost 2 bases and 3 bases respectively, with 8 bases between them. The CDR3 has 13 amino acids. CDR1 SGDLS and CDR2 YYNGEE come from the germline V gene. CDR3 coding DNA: TGTGCCAGCAGCGTTAGCGGAGAAGAGACCCAGTACTTC. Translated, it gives CASSVSGEETQYF.

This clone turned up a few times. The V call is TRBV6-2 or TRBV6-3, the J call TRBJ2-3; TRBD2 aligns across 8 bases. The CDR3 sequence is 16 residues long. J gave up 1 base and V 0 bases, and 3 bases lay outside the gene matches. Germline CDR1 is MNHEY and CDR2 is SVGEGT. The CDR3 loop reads CASSYSAGGGTDTQYF. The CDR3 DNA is TGTGCCAGCAGTTACTCCGCGGGAGGAGGCACAGATACGCAGTATTTT.

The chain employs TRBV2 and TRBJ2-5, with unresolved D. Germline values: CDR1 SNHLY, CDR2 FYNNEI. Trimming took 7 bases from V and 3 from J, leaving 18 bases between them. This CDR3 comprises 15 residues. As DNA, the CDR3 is TGTGCCAGCAACCGCCTGAGGAGTGGTGAAGAGACCCAGTACTTC. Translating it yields CASNRLRSGEETQYF.

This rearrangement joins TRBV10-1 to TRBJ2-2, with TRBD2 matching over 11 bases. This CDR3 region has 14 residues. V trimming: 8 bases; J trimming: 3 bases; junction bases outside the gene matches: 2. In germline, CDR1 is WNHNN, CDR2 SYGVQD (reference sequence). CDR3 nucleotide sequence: TGCGCCAGCGGACTAGCGGGCGACACCGGGGAGCTGTTTTTT. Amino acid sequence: CASGLAGDTGELFF.

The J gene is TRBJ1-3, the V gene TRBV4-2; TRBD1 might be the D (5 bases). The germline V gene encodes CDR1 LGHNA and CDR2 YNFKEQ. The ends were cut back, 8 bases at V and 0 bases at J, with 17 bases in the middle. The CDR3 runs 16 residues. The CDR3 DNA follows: TGTGCCAGCGGGGGAGGGTTTCTAAGCTCTGGAAACACCATATATTTT. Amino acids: CASGGGFLSSGNTIYF.

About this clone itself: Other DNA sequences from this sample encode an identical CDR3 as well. The CDR3, as DNA: TGTGCCAGCAGCCTGCGACAGAACACTGAAGCTTTCTTT. Translation gives CASSLRQNTEAFF. This chain connects TRBV3-1 (or the pseudogene TRBV3-2) to TRBJ1-1, with D unclear. Germline CDR1 LGHDT, CDR2 YNNKEL (reference sequence). V lost 4 bases to trimming and J lost 1 base, with 7 bases between them. CDR3 length: 13 amino acids.

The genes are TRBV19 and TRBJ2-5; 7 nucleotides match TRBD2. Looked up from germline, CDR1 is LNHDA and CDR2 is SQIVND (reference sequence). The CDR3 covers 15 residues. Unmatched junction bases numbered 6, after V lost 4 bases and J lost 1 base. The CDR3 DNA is TGTGCCAGTAGTAGGGGCTGGGGGGGCCAAGAGACCCAGTACTTC. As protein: CASSRGWGGQETQYF.

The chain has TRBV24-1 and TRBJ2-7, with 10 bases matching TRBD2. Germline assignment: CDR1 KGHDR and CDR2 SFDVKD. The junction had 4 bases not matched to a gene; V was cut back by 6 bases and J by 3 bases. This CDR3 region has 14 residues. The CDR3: CATSKASGSYEQYF. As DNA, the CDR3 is TGTGCCACCAGTAAGGCTAGCGGGAGCTACGAGCAGTACTTC.

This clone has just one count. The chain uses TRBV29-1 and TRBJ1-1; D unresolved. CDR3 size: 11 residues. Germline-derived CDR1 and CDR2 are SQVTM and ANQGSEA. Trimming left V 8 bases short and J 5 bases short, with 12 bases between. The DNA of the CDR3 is TGCAGCCCGGACTCGGTGACTGAAGCTTTCTTT. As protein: CSPDSVTEAFF.